Following are 13 T cell receptor beta chains from one sample sequenced in a study of type 1 and type 2 diabetes patients. The PCR template was genomic DNA. Multiplex PCR with 30 forward and 13 reverse primers amplified the TCR beta CDR3. TCRdb processed the multiplex PCR reads anew with MiXCR; each CDR3 protein has one entry. The table includes fewer than 350,000 distinct CDR3 sequences, approximately 50% detected once. Sequencing was carried out using peripheral blood mononuclear cells (PBMCs). The source is a man aged 18 to 35 with type 2 diabetes.

The sample holds a few counts of this clonotype. Germline and junction disagree at one end, which may indicate a read error. V is TRBV12-3 or TRBV12-4 and J is TRBJ2-1, with TRBD2 identical over 12 bases. The CDR3 has 15 residues. The CDR3 nucleotides read TGTGCCAGCAGTCTAGCGGGGGGGCCTAATAATGAGCAGTTCTTC. This encodes CASSLAGGPNNEQFF.

The chain joins TRBV11-2 to TRBJ2-5, with 12 bases lining up with TRBD2. The V segment lost 5 bases and the J segment 0 bases; nucleotides outside the gene matches: 7. The CDR3 totals 17 residues. The V gene's germline CDR1 is SGHAT and CDR2 FQNNGV. CDR3 sequence (DNA): TGTGCCAGCAGCAACTCCGGACTAGCGGGGTACCAAGAGACCCAGTACTTC. Translation gives CASSNSGLAGYQETQYF. Filled out from reference TRBV11-2 and TRBJ2-5, the complete variable domain reads EAGVAQSPRYKIIEKRQSVAFWCNPISGHATLYWYQQILGQGPKLLIQFQNNGVVDDSQLPKDRFSAERLKGVDSTLKIQPAKLEDSAVYLCASSNSGLAGYQETQYFGPGTRLLVL.

The chain is built from TRBV28 and TRBJ1-1; tentative D call: TRBD1 (6 bases). The CDR3 runs to 13 residues. Trimming left V 5 bases short and J 0 bases short, with 7 bases between. The germline V gene has CDR1 MDHEN and CDR2 SYDVKM. CDR3 in amino acids: CASSTGLNTEAFF. CDR3 in DNA: TGTGCCAGCAGTACAGGGTTGAACACTGAAGCTTTCTTT.

V and J are TRBV25-1 and TRBJ1-5; tentative D call: TRBD1 (5 bases). V was clipped by 5 bases and J by 11 bases, with 13 bases between them. Germline V gives CDR1 MGHDK, CDR2 SYGVNS. This CDR3 region has 12 residues. CDR3 nucleotides: TGTGCCAGCAGTCAAGGGGTAATGGCCCAGCATTTT. Its protein is CASSQGVMAQHF.

The V gene is TRBV7-8, the J gene TRBJ1-2; TRBD1 might be the D (6 bases). V lost 4 bases to trimming and J lost 4 bases, with 10 bases between them. CDR3 length: 13 residues. The V gene's germline CDR1 is SGHVS and CDR2 FQNEAQ. The DNA of the CDR3 is TGTGCCAGCAGCTACAGGGATTCCTATGGCTACACCTTC. It yields the protein CASSYRDSYGYTF.

This chain connects TRBV7-2 to TRBJ2-5; 7 bases agree with TRBD2. Per germline, CDR1 SGHTA and CDR2 FQGNSA. The V segment lost 5 bases and the J segment 4 bases; nucleotides outside the gene matches: 16. This CDR3 spans 17 amino acids. Written as DNA, the CDR3 is TGTGCCAGCAGCCTTGGGGGAGGGGTTTTAGGACGAGAGACCCAGTACTTC. This gives the protein CASSLGGGVLGRETQYF.

In regard to this clonotype: Germline is not matched at one junction end, which may reflect a read error. The chain combines TRBV28 with TRBJ2-1, with D tentatively TRBD1 (6 bases). The CDR3 contains 17 residues. Germline V gene sequence: CDR1 MDHEN, CDR2 SYDVKM. CDR3 residues: CAGSPLRQGQGINEQFF. For the CDR3, the DNA is TGTGCCGGCAGTCCCCTTCGCCAGGGGCAGGGAATAAATGAGCAGTTCTTC.

This clonotype turned up a few times. The chain joins TRBV7-2 to TRBJ2-7; 10 bases match TRBD2. There are 16 residues in the CDR3. J lost 4 bases, V lost 5 bases, and 11 bases had no gene match. Germline CDR1 SGHTA, CDR2 FQGNSA. The CDR3 protein is CASSLRASGGEYEQYF. Here the CDR3 DNA reads TGTGCCAGCAGCCTTAGGGCCAGCGGGGGGGAGTACGAGCAGTACTTC.

This clonotype appeared a few times. CDR3 residues: CASGSLRKISNTGELFF. DNA for the CDR3: TGTGCCAGCGGAAGCCTTCGGAAGATCTCGAACACCGGGGAGCTGTTTTTT. The gene calls are TRBV2 and TRBJ2-2, with D hard to call. CDR1 and CDR2 from the germline V gene are SNHLY and FYNNEI. This CDR3 region has 17 residues. V was cut by 8 bases and J by 0 bases, with 19 bases left in between.

This chain uses TRBV4-1 with TRBJ1-1; weak D call: TRBD1 (5 bases). Germline CDR1 and CDR2: MGHRA and YSYEKL. CDR3 length: 14 residues. Trimming left V 4 bases short and J 5 bases short, with 14 bases between. The CDR3 reads CASSLIGWGTEAFF. As DNA, the CDR3 is TGCGCCAGCAGCCTAATCGGGTGGGGGACTGAAGCTTTCTTT.

V and J are TRBV7-2 and TRBJ2-5; 8 bases agree with TRBD2. Germline assignment: CDR1 SGHTA and CDR2 FQGNSA. The CDR3 extends over 15 amino acids. J gave up 4 bases and V 4 bases, and 8 bases lay outside the gene matches. DNA of the CDR3: TGTGCCAGCAGCTCTGGGCGGGGGGCCCTAGAGACCCAGTACTTC. Amino acids: CASSSGRGALETQYF. The full variable domain, completed using reference TRBV7-2 and TRBJ2-5, is GAGVSQSPSNKVTEKGKDVELRCDPISGHTALYWYRQSLGQGLEFLIYFQGNSAPDKSGLPSDRFSAERTGGSVSTLTIQRTQQEDSAVYLCASSSGRGALETQYFGPGTRLLVL.

The rearrangement links TRBV28 to TRBJ1-1, with D hard to call. The CDR3 is made up of 19 amino acids. Germline V lookup: CDR1 MDHEN, CDR2 SYDVKM. Trimming removed 5 bases from V and 0 bases from J, with 25 bases in between. The CDR3 nucleotides are TGTGCCAGCAGTCTCTCGACCGCGACCGACACCCGATTGAACACTGAAGCTTTCTTT. Translation gives CASSLSTATDTRLNTEAFF. The full variable domain, with the rest looked up from reference TRBV28 and TRBJ1-1, is DVKVTQSSRYLVKRTGEKVFLECVQDMDHENMFWYRQDPGLGLRLIYFSYDVKMKEKGDIPEGYSVSREKKERFSLILESASTNQTSMYLCASSLSTATDTRLNTEAFFGQGTRLTVV.

This clonotype has only a few counts. The CDR3 DNA reads TGCAGCGTAACAGAGAGGAACACTGAAGCTTTCTTT. It specifies CSVTERNTEAFF. The chain uses TRBV29-1 and TRBJ1-1; D gene unclear. The CDR3 length is 12 residues. V was trimmed by 6 bases and J by 1 base, leaving 9 bases between them. Germline V lookup: CDR1 SQVTM, CDR2 ANQGSEA.